This passage covers 19 T cell receptor beta chains from one sample sequenced in a study of shared clonotypes between healthy human individuals. Method: immunoSEQ multiplex PCR; TCRdb's copy keeps in-frame clones and lacks some. The sample has 2 million to 2.5 million clones, 85% to 95% seen once. Sequenced: naive CD4+ T cells from PBMCs. This sample's subset: CD45RA+ positively selected. Every receptor here comes from a young man in good health. Some clones in this sample may be carry-over from other donors' samples.

The rearrangement uses TRBV4-2 and TRBJ2-3; D is uncertain. With 0 bases removed from V and 2 bases from J, the gap between germline ends came to 6 bases. Germline V gives CDR1 LGHNA, CDR2 YNFKEQ. The CDR3 spans 14 residues. This CDR3 reads CASSQEWSTDTQYF. Written as DNA, the CDR3 is TGTGCCAGCAGCCAAGAATGGTCCACAGATACGCAGTATTTT.

The chain employs TRBV5-1 and TRBJ2-3; 7 bases line up with TRBD2. The V gene end was trimmed by 7 bases and the J gene end by 4 bases; junction bases not matched to a gene: 6. This CDR3 has 13 residues. Germline CDR1 and CDR2: SGHRS and YFSETQ. CDR3 sequence: CASDFGGSDTQYF. CDR3 bases: TGCGCCAGCGATTTCGGGGGGTCAGATACGCAGTATTTT.

Concerning this clone itself: Other DNA sequences in this specimen translate into the identical CDR3. The gene calls are TRBV5-1 and TRBJ2-7, with 11 bases aligning to TRBD1. Germline-derived CDR1 and CDR2 are SGHRS and YFSETQ. The CDR3 covers 15 residues. V shed 0 bases and J 3 bases; nucleotides not matched to a gene: 2. Written as DNA, the CDR3 is TGCGCCAGCAGCTTGGGGACAGGGGGCCTCTACGAGCAGTACTTC. Translation: CASSLGTGGLYEQYF.

The V gene is TRBV5-1, the J gene TRBJ2-2; no reliable D call. This CDR3 region has 16 residues. The germline CDR1 and CDR2 sequences are SGHRS and YFSETQ. Trimming left V 2 bases short and J 0 bases short, with 11 bases between. This CDR3 reads CASSFSGRANTGELFF. The CDR3 DNA reads TGCGCCAGCAGCTTTTCAGGCCGAGCGAACACCGGGGAGCTGTTTTTT.

As concerns this clone: The identical CDR3 is also encoded by other nucleotide sequences in the sample. The chain joins TRBV30 to TRBJ2-1, with 11 bases identical to TRBD2. This CDR3 region has 15 residues. With 0 bases clipped from V and 2 bases from J, the junction kept 0 bases outside the gene matches. CDR1 and CDR2 from the germline V gene are GTSNPN and SVGIG (reference sequence). In DNA form, the CDR3 reads TGTGCCTGGAGTGTGGGACTAGCGGCCTACAATGAGCAGTTCTTC. Protein: CAWSVGLAAYNEQFF. Complete variable domain (other parts from reference TRBV30 and TRBJ2-1): SQTIHQWPATLVQPVGSPLSLECTVEGTSNPNLYWYRQAAGRGLQLLFYSVGIGQISSEVPQNLSASRPQDRQFILSSKKLLLSDSGFYLCAWSVGLAAYNEQFFGPGTRLTVL.

The chain employs TRBV7-2 and TRBJ1-3; D is ambiguous. This CDR3 has 12 residues. Germline loops: CDR1 SGHTA, CDR2 FQGNSA. Trimming took 4 bases from V and 5 from J, leaving 6 bases between them. As DNA, the CDR3 is TGTGCCAGCAGCTCAAGACGAAACACCATATATTTT. Amino acid sequence: CASSSRRNTIYF.

The chain links TRBV27 to TRBJ1-3; no definite D call. V lost 2 bases, J lost 0 bases, and 8 bases lay in between. In germline, CDR1 is MNHEY, CDR2 SMNVEV (reference sequence). The CDR3 is 15 residues long. CDR3 DNA sequence: TGTGCCAGCAGTTTACGTGCGGGCTCTGGAAACACCATATATTTT. Amino acid sequence: CASSLRAGSGNTIYF.

V gene TRBV6-1 combines with J gene TRBJ1-1, with D tentatively TRBD1 (5 bases). The CDR3 consists of 15 residues. The ends were cut back, 1 base at V and 2 bases at J, with 11 bases in the middle. Germline CDR1 MNHNS, CDR2 SASEGT. DNA for the CDR3: TGTGCCAGCAGTGAAGTGCCGGGGGTAAACACTGAAGCTTTCTTT. This sequence encodes CASSEVPGVNTEAFF.

The chain joins TRBV28 to TRBJ2-3, with D possibly matching TRBD2 (6 bases). V dropped 2 bases and J dropped 7 bases, with 16 bases sitting between them. Germline CDR1 and CDR2: MDHEN and SYDVKM. The CDR3 runs to 15 residues. CDR3 nucleotides: TGTGCCAGCAGTTTAGGCGGGACCGGCCCCCATACGCAGTATTTT. This translates into CASSLGGTGPHTQYF. The whole variable domain, filled in from reference TRBV28 and TRBJ2-3, reads DVKVTQSSRYLVKRTGEKVFLECVQDMDHENMFWYRQDPGLGLRLIYFSYDVKMKEKGDIPEGYSVSREKKERFSLILESASTNQTSMYLCASSLGGTGPHTQYFGPGTRLTVL.

V is TRBV6-1 and J is TRBJ2-7, with D maybe TRBD2 (6 bases). The CDR3 extends over 15 amino acids. Germline V gene lookup returns CDR1 MNHNS and CDR2 SASEGT. V dropped 6 bases and J dropped 2 bases, with 17 bases sitting between them. CDR3 coding DNA: TGTGCCAGCAGGCGGGACGAGAATCTCCCCTACGAGCAGTACTTC. Protein product: CASRRDENLPYEQYF.

Turning to this clone: Other DNA sequences of this sample code for an identical CDR3. The rearrangement joins TRBV10-3 to TRBJ2-5, with D tentatively TRBD1 (6 bases). V dropped 3 bases and J dropped 5 bases, with 10 bases sitting between them. The CDR3 runs 13 residues. Germline CDR1 reads ENHRY; CDR2 reads SYGVKD. This chain's CDR3 is CAISEAGEETQYF. The CDR3 DNA reads TGTGCCATCAGTGAAGCAGGGGAGGAGACCCAGTACTTC.

This chain connects TRBV28 to TRBJ2-2; D possibly uses TRBD1 or TRBD2 (5 bases each). CDR3 size: 13 residues. Germline assignment: CDR1 MDHEN and CDR2 SYDVKM. V was shortened by 6 bases and J by 3 bases, with 8 bases between the two germline ends. This chain's CDR3 is CASRGRYTGELFF. CDR3 DNA: TGTGCCAGCAGGGGACGGTACACCGGGGAGCTGTTTTTT.

The V and J genes are TRBV18 and TRBJ1-1; D remains unclear. CDR3 length: 13 residues. The germline CDR1 and CDR2 sequences are KGHSH and LQKENI. Trimming took 5 bases from V and 0 from J, leaving 7 bases between them. The CDR3 DNA follows: TGTGCCAGCTCAGGTTCGGTGAACACTGAAGCTTTCTTT. Translated: CASSGSVNTEAFF.

The V gene is TRBV7-8, the J gene TRBJ2-3, with TRBD1 matching 9 bases. The J segment lost 3 bases and the V segment lost 4 bases, leaving 5 bases of the junction unmatched. Germline V gives CDR1 SGHVS, CDR2 FQNEAQ. This CDR3 is 15 amino acids long. The CDR3: CASSSDRGGTDTQYF. CDR3 nucleotide sequence: TGTGCCAGCAGCTCGGACAGGGGAGGGACAGATACGCAGTATTTT.

V is TRBV4-3 and J is TRBJ2-7; 11 positions agree with TRBD2. Germline assignment: CDR1 LGHNA and CDR2 YSLEER. V lost 3 bases and J lost 4; bases outside the gene matches: 8. The CDR3 contains 16 residues. The CDR3 reads CASSQEYTSGSYEQYF. The CDR3 DNA follows: TGCGCCAGCAGCCAGGAATATACTAGCGGGAGTTACGAGCAGTACTTC.

The rearrangement links TRBV28 to TRBJ2-2, with 9 bases lining up with TRBD2. Germline V gives CDR1 MDHEN, CDR2 SYDVKM. The J segment lost 7 bases and the V segment lost 2 bases, leaving 5 bases of the junction unmatched. This CDR3 is built from 15 residues. Here the CDR3 DNA reads TGTGCCAGCAGTTTAGGCTATAGCGGGGGCGGGGAGCTGTTTTTT. It codes for CASSLGYSGGGELFF.

The V call is TRBV9, the J call TRBJ2-1, with TRBD2 identical over 11 bases. The V gene end was trimmed by 0 bases and the J gene end by 6 bases; junction bases not matched to a gene: 23. Germline V gene sequence: CDR1 SGDLS, CDR2 YYNGEE. There are 22 residues in the CDR3. DNA of the CDR3: TGTGCCAGCAGCGTAGATGACCGATCCCCCCTTAGCGGGAGGGCCCTAGGCAATGAGCAGTTCTTC. Translated: CASSVDDRSPLSGRALGNEQFF.

The rearrangement links TRBV7-9 to TRBJ2-3, with 7 bases aligning to TRBD2. CDR3 length equals 15 residues. Germline V lookup: CDR1 SEHNR, CDR2 FQNEAQ (reference sequence). With 1 base clipped from V and 6 bases from J, the junction kept 7 bases outside the gene matches. CDR3 in DNA: TGTGCCAGCAGCTTAGGATACGGGGGGTCGGATACGCAGTATTTT. Translating it yields CASSLGYGGSDTQYF.

In this sample, this clone turned up a few times. The chain employs TRBV7-9 and TRBJ1-3, with no clear D. Germline loops: CDR1 SEHNR, CDR2 FQNEAQ (reference sequence). The CDR3 consists of 14 residues. V was shortened by 2 bases and J by 2 bases, with 7 bases between the two germline ends. The CDR3 sequence is CASSLHTAGNTIYF. The CDR3 DNA sequence: TGTGCCAGCAGCTTACATACAGCTGGAAACACCATATATTTT. Together with reference TRBV7-9 and TRBJ1-3, the CDR3 gives the full variable domain: DTGVSQNPRHKITKRGQNVTFRCDPISEHNRLYWYRQTLGQGPEFLTYFQNEAQLEKSRLLSDRFSAERPKGSFSTLEIQRTEQGDSAMYLCASSLHTAGNTIYFGEGSWLTVV.